This T cell receptor beta chain is from a study of siplizumab effects on memory and regulatory T cells. Points from the study as a whole: No assignable naive or memory phenotype existed for roughly 80-96% of proliferating CD4+ or CD8+ clones. Confirmation that proliferating Tregs from siplizumab cultures had suppressive function was not obtained. The alloresponse seemed to draw substantially on naive T cells, which appeared more diverse than memory cells.

The germline CDR1 and CDR2 sequences are SQVTM and ANQGSEA. CDR3 length: 20 amino acids. J lost 4 bases, V lost 0 bases, and 15 bases had no gene match. Remarks on this clone: Antigen: not known.

Assaying covered 100,000 or so TCR templates per sample. Assay used: immunoSEQ multiplex PCR; TCRdb lists only in-frame clones, some missing. The sample lists about 100,000 clones; roughly 94% were seen once. V is TRBV29-1 and J is TRBJ2-3; TRBD2 agrees at 14 bases. The sample was Tregs sorted from blood. The receptor was derived from a human donor in good health. The CDR3 loop reads CSVEEVKGLAGVGPADTQYF. CDR3 coding DNA: TGCAGCGTTGAAGAAGTAAAGGGACTAGCGGGAGTAGGGCCCGCAGATACGCAGTATTTT.